This is a list of T cell receptor beta chains from one sample in a study of T cell responses to AZD1222 COVID-19 vaccine. Clones were sequenced by immunoSEQ multiplex PCR, and TCRdb holds only the in-frame ones, with some missing. The sample lists roughly 99,000 clones, about 85% occurring once. Source: peripheral blood, taken on day 0 of AZD1222 vaccination. The receptors were gathered from an adult in good health. Both conserved end residues are part of each CDR3. The D gene is left open where the match is weak. Size tells how often a clone was seen (once, few, many) or the class of an expanded clone, and some rows leave it out.

v_call: TRBV7-9
clone_size: NA
d_call: TRBD2
j_call: TRBJ2-5
cdr3_aa: CASSLGVAGGGQETQYF
cdr3_nt: TGTGCCAGCAGCTTAGGCGTGGCGGGAGGGGGTCAAGAGACCCAGTACTTC

v_call: TRBV18
clone_size: NA
d_call: NA
j_call: TRBJ2-1
cdr3_aa: CASSLRPLANEQFF
cdr3_nt: TGTGCCAGCTCACTACGTCCGCTGGCTAATGAGCAGTTCTTC

v_call: TRBV2
clone_size: NA
d_call: NA
j_call: TRBJ1-2
cdr3_aa: CASIEKPNRASYGYTF
cdr3_nt: TGTGCCAGCATCGAAAAGCCCAACAGGGCCTCCTATGGCTACACCTTC

v_call: TRBV10-3
clone_size: NA
d_call: NA
j_call: TRBJ1-2
cdr3_aa: CATRSDNYGYTF
cdr3_nt: TGTGCCACCAGATCAGATAACTATGGCTACACCTTC

v_call: TRBV4-3
clone_size: once
d_call: TRBD2
j_call: TRBJ2-2
cdr3_aa: CASSPCALRGSQGGELFF
cdr3_nt: TGCGCCAGCAGCCCGTGCGCTCTGCGGGGGAGCCAGGGCGGGGAGCTGTTTTTT

v_call: TRBV19
clone_size: NA
d_call: TRBD1
j_call: TRBJ2-7
cdr3_aa: CASNQPGQGNEQYF
cdr3_nt: TGTGCCAGTAACCAACCGGGACAGGGTAACGAGCAGTACTTC

v_call: TRBV7-6
clone_size: NA
d_call: NA
j_call: TRBJ2-2
cdr3_aa: CASSPYPGQYSTGELFF
cdr3_nt: TGTGCCAGCAGCCCCTACCCTGGACAGTACTCCACCGGGGAGCTGTTTTTT

v_call: TRBV23-1
clone_size: NA
d_call: TRBD1
j_call: TRBJ1-1
cdr3_aa: CASSQKGQGAIHMNTEAFF
cdr3_nt: TGCGCCAGCAGTCAAAAGGGACAGGGAGCTATTCACATGAACACTGAAGCTTTCTTT

v_call: TRBV27
clone_size: NA
d_call: NA
j_call: TRBJ2-7
cdr3_aa: CASSPHQAGGSEQYF
cdr3_nt: TGTGCCAGCAGTCCACACCAGGCTGGGGGCTCCGAGCAGTACTTC

v_call: TRBV20-1
clone_size: NA
d_call: NA
j_call: TRBJ2-7
cdr3_aa: CSAAGRKEQYF
cdr3_nt: TGCAGTGCAGCGGGCCGTAAGGAGCAGTACTTC

v_call: TRBV9
clone_size: NA
d_call: NA
j_call: TRBJ1-4
cdr3_aa: CASSVAQGQLDEKLFF
cdr3_nt: TGTGCCAGCAGCGTAGCCCAGGGGCAGCTGGATGAAAAACTGTTTTTT

v_call: TRBV7-3
clone_size: NA
d_call: NA
j_call: TRBJ2-3
cdr3_aa: CASSQGGKSTDTQYF
cdr3_nt: TGTGCCAGCAGCCAAGGGGGAAAAAGCACAGATACGCAGTATTTT

v_call: TRBV6-5
clone_size: NA
d_call: NA
j_call: TRBJ1-2
cdr3_aa: CASSYSRTEPYGYTF
cdr3_nt: TGTGCCAGCAGTTACTCCCGGACAGAGCCCTATGGCTACACCTTC

v_call: TRBV6-6
clone_size: NA
d_call: TRBD1
j_call: TRBJ1-5
cdr3_aa: CASSRQGARGNNQPQHF
cdr3_nt: TGTGCCAGCAGTCGACAGGGGGCGCGGGGGAACAATCAGCCCCAGCATTTT

v_call: TRBV27
clone_size: NA
d_call: TRBD2
j_call: TRBJ2-2
cdr3_aa: CASTQTSGRLIGELFF
cdr3_nt: TGTGCCAGCACCCAGACTAGCGGGAGGTTAATCGGGGAGCTGTTTTTT

v_call: TRBV6-2/TRBV6-3
clone_size: NA
d_call: NA
j_call: TRBJ1-2
cdr3_aa: CASSASGTTSNYGYTF
cdr3_nt: TGTGCCAGCAGCGCTTCCGGGACAACCTCTAACTATGGCTACACCTTC

v_call: TRBV6-5
clone_size: NA
d_call: TRBD1
j_call: TRBJ1-2
cdr3_aa: CASSSLPGTVNYGYTF
cdr3_nt: TGTGCCAGCAGTTCCCTTCCGGGGACAGTCAACTATGGCTACACCTTC

v_call: TRBV25-1
clone_size: NA
d_call: NA
j_call: TRBJ2-7
cdr3_aa: CASSVPGIYEQYF
cdr3_nt: TGTGCCAGCAGTGTTCCGGGGATCTACGAGCAGTACTTC

v_call: TRBV7-2
clone_size: NA
d_call: NA
j_call: TRBJ2-7
cdr3_aa: CASSLGSVEQYF
cdr3_nt: TGTGCCAGCAGCTTAGGGTCCGTCGAGCAGTACTTC

v_call: TRBV18
clone_size: once
d_call: TRBD2
j_call: TRBJ2-3
cdr3_aa: CASSPRTSGKVEDTQYF
cdr3_nt: TGTGCCAGCTCACCAAGGACTAGCGGGAAAGTTGAAGATACGCAGTATTTT

v_call: TRBV6-5
clone_size: NA
d_call: TRBD2
j_call: TRBJ2-7
cdr3_aa: CASSPRLAGDEQYF
cdr3_nt: TGTGCCAGCAGCCCCCGACTAGCGGGCGACGAGCAGTACTTC

v_call: TRBV29-1
clone_size: NA
d_call: NA
j_call: TRBJ1-1
cdr3_aa: CSVEDYTGPAFF
cdr3_nt: TGCAGCGTTGAAGATTATACGGGGCCAGCTTTCTTT